This T cell receptor (beta chain) was sequenced for a study of OX40 agonist ivuxolimab in advanced cancers. Study background: The group had a mean age of roughly 56 years, ranged from 23 to 79, and was roughly 80% male. Three patients, one with hepatocellular carcinoma and two with cutaneous melanoma, responded partially.

The CDR3 spans 18 residues. This clone was seen a single time. The target antigen is unknown. Study-wide results and limits: Dose levels from 0.1 to 3.0 mg/kg saw CD4+ and CD8+ blood T cells expand clonally by week 6. Antigen specificity remained undetermined for the expanded peripheral T cells.

Sequencing used immunoSEQ multiplex PCR; TCRdb keeps in-frame clones, though not all of them. The table lists 55,000 to 70,000 clones, roughly four fifths of them singletons, with roughly 3.3% in the top ten. V usage is TRBV21-1 and J usage is TRBJ1-2; TRBD1 reflects the table's D call only, with no check against the DNA. TRBV21-1 is a documented pseudogene. The TCR originated in an adult with an advanced solid tumor such as melanoma, head and neck, liver or kidney cancer. The source was CD4+ or CD8+ T cells sorted from blood, collected in a trial of the OX40 agonist ivuxolimab. The CDR3 sequence is CASSKGQDMKDSNYGYTF. The CDR3 DNA reads TGTGCCAGCAGCAAAGGGCAGGACATGAAGGATTCTAACTATGGCTACACCTTC.